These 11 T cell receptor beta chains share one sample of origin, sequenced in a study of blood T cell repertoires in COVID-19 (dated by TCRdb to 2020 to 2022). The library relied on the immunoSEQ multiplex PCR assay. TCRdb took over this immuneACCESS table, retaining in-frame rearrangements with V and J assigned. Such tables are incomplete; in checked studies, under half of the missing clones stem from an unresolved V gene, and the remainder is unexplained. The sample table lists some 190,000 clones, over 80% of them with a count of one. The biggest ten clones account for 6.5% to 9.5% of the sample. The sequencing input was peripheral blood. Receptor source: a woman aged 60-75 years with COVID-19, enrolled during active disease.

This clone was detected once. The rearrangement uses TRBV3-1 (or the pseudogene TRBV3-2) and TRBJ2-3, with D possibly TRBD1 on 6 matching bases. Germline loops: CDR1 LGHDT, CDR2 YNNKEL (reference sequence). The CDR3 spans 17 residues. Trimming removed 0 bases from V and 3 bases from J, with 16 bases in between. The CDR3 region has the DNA TGTGCCAGCAGCCAAGATCCCGGCCGGACAGAGACAGATACGCAGTATTTT. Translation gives CASSQDPGRTETDTQYF.

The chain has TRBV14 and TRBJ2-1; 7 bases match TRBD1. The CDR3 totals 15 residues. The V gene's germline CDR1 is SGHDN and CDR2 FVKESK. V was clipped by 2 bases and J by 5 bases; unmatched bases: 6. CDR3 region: CASSQPRDRDNEQFF. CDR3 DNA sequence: TGTGCCAGCAGCCAACCCCGGGACAGAGACAATGAGCAGTTCTTC. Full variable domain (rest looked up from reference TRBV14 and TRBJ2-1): EAGVTQFPSHSVIEKGQTVTLRCDPISGHDNLYWYRRVMGKEIKFLLHFVKESKQDESGMPNNRFLAERTGGTYSTLKVQPAELEDSGVYFCASSQPRDRDNEQFFGPGTRLTVL.

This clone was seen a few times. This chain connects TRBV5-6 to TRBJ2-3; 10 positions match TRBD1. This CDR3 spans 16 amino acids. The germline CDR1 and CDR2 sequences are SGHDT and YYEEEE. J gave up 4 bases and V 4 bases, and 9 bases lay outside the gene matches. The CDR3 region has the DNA TGTGCCAGCAGCAGGGCGACAGGGGGCATCGCAGATACGCAGTATTTT. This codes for CASSRATGGIADTQYF.

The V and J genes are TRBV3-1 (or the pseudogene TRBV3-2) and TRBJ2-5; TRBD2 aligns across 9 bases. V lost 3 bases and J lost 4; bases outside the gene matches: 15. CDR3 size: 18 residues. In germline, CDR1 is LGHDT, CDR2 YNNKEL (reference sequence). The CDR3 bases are TGTGCCAGCAGCCAGGCGGTAGCGGGAGCAGTAGGAGGAGAGACCCAGTACTTC. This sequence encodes CASSQAVAGAVGGETQYF.

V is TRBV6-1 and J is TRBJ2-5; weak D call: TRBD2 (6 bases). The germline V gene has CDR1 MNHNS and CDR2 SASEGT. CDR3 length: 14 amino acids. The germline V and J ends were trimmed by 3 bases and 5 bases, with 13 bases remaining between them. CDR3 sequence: CASSDRDWGETQYF. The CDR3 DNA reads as TGTGCCAGCAGTGATAGGGACTGGGGGGAGACCCAGTACTTC.

CDR3 protein: CASSGDPGQGKYGYTF. In nucleotides, the CDR3 is TGTGCCAGCAGCGGCGATCCAGGACAGGGGAAGTATGGCTACACCTTC. This sequence joins TRBV5-5 and TRBJ1-2, with TRBD1 matching over 9 bases. CDR3 length: 16 residues. V lost 4 bases to trimming and J lost 5 bases; unmatched junction nucleotides: 12. From germline, CDR1 is SGHKS and CDR2 YYEKEE (reference sequence).

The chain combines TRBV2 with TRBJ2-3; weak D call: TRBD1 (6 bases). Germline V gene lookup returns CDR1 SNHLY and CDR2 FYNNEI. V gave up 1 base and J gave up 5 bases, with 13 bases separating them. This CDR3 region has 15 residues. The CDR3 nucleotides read TGTGCCAGCAGTGAAGAGCAGGGGTCCCAAGATACGCAGTATTTT. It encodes CASSEEQGSQDTQYF.

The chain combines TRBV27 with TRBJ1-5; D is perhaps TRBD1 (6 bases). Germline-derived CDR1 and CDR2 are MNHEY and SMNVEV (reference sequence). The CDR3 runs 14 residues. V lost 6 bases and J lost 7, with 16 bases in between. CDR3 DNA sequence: TGTGCCAGCAGACGGCGGGGGGGGCGGCAGCCCCAGCATTTT. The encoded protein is CASRRRGGRQPQHF.

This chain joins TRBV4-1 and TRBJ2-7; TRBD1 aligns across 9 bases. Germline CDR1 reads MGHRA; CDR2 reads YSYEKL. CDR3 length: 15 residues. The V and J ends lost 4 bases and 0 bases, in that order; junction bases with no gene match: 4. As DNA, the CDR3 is TGCGCCAGCAGCCGAGAACAGGGGGCCTCCTACGAGCAGTACGTC. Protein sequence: CASSREQGASYEQYV.

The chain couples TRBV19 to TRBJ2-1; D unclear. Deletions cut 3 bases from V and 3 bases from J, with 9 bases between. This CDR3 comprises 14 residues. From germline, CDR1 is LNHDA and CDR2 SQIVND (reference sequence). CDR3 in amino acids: CASSISRGYNEQFF. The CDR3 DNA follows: TGTGCCAGTAGTATTTCGCGAGGCTACAATGAGCAGTTCTTC.

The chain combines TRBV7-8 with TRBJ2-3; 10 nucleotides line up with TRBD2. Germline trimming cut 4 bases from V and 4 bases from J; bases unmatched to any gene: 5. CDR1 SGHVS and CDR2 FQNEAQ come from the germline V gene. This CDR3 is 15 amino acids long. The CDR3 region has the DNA TGTGCCAGCAGCTCTCTAGCGGGAGTCCCAGATACGCAGTATTTT. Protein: CASSSLAGVPDTQYF.